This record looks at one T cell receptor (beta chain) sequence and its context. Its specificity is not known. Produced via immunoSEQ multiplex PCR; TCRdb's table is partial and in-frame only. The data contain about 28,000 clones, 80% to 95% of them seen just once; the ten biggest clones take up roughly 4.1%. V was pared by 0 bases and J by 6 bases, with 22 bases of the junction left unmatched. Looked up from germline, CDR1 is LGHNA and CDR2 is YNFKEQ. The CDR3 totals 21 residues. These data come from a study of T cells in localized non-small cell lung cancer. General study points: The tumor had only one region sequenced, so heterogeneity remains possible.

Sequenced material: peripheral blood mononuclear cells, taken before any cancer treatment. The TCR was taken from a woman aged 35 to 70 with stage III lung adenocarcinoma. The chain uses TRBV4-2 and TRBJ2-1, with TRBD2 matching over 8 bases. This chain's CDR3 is CASSQELVGVIGGDSSNEQFF. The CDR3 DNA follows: TGTGCCAGCAGCCAAGAATTAGTTGGTGTCATCGGGGGGGATTCTAGCAATGAGCAGTTCTTC.